This TCR beta chain was captured by sequencing in a study of cytomegalovirus exposure and HLA in healthy donors. Overall study context: Unique TCRs from HLA-typed donors, 80 million to 100 million of them, were held in an early data release. Study-wide points: The listing of 150 to 200 TCR beta chains classed them as cytomegalovirus-associated.

The CDR3 loop spans 14 amino acids. V was clipped by 5 bases and J by 4 bases, with 11 bases between them. Germline values: CDR1 SNHLY, CDR2 FYNNEI. Primers included in the PCR were 60 Vbeta and 13 Jbeta primers. Produced via immunoSEQ multiplex PCR; TCRdb's table is partial and in-frame only. The sample records 130,000 or so clones, around 67% being singletons. About this clone: As yet, its antigen is unknown.

The V and J genes are TRBV2 and TRBJ2-2; D is perhaps TRBD2 (6 bases). The sequencing input was PBMCs. The TCR sequence derives from a middle-aged woman in good health and CMV-seropositive. CDR3 nucleotide sequence: TGTGCCAGCAGTCGGGAGTGGGGCACCGGGGAGCTGTTTTTT. Amino acid sequence: CASSREWGTGELFF. The full variable domain, rest sourced from reference TRBV2 and TRBJ2-2, is EPEVTQTPSHQVTQMGQEVILRCVPISNHLYFYWYRQILGQKVEFLVSFYNNEISEKSEIFDDQFSVERPDGSNFTLKIRSTKLEDSAMYFCASSREWGTGELFFGEGSRLTVL.